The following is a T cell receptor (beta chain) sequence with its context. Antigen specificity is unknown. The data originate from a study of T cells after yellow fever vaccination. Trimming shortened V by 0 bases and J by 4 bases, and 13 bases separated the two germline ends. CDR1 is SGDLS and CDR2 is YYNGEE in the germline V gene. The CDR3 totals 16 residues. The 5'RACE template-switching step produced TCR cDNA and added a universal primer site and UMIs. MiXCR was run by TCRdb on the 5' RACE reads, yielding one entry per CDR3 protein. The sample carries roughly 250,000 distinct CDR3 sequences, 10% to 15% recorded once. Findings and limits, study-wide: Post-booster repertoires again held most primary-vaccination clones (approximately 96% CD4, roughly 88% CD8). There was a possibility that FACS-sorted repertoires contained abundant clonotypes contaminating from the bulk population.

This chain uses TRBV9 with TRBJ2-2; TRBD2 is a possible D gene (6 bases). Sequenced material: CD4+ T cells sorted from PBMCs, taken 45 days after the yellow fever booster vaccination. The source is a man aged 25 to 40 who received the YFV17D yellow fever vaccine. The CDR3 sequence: CASSVGGRPSTGELFF. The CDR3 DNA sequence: TGTGCCAGCAGCGTAGGTGGGAGGCCATCCACCGGGGAGCTGTTTTTT. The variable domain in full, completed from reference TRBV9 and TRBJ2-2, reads DSGVTQTPKHLITATGQRVTLRCSPRSGDLSVYWYQQSLDQGLQFLIQYYNGEERAKGNILERFSAQQFPDLHSELNLSSLELGDSALYFCASSVGGRPSTGELFFGEGSRLTVL.